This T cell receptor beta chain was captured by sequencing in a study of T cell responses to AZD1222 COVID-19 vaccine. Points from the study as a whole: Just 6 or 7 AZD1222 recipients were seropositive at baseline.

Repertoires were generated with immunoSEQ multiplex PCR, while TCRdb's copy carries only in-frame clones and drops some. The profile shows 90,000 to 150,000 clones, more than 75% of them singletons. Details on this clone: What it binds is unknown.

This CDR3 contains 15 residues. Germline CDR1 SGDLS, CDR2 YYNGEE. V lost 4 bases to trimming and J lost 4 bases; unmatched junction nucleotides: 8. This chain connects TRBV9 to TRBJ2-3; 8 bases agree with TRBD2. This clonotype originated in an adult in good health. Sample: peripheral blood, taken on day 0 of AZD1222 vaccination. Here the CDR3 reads CASSRTSPPADTQYF. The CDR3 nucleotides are TGTGCCAGCAGCCGGACTAGCCCACCCGCAGATACGCAGTATTTT.